A selection of T cell receptor beta chains follows, all from one sample in a study of response to subunit inactivated influenza vaccine. TCRdb reprocessed the RT-PCR reads via MiXCR and lists one record per CDR3 protein. The profile shows a few hundred thousand distinct CDR3 sequences, less than 25% of them singletons. Source: PBMCs from blood, taken less than 22 months after vaccination. These receptors were taken from a man aged 45 to 70 who received an inactivated influenza vaccine. CDR3s leave out the opening cysteine and the closing phenylalanine or tryptophan.

j_gene	v_gene	CDR3aa
TRBJ2-2	TRBV7-6	ASSSTTPDTGELF
TRBJ1-2	TRBV4-1	ASSPTLGTNGYT
TRBJ2-2	TRBV29-1	SVGLADVNTGELF
TRBJ1-5	TRBV20-1	SAREIQGVQPQH
TRBJ1-5	TRBV2	ASSLQGQGVQPQH
TRBJ2-2	TRBV20-1	SAKLAGEYDGELF
TRBJ1-5	TRBV20-1	SAREGGPGQPQH
TRBJ2-5	TRBV7-9	ASSFEGARETQY
TRBJ1-1	TRBV28	ASSFSRDSMNTEAF
TRBJ2-4	TRBV20-1	SARDGLNIQY
TRBJ1-1	TRBV20-1	SARDLGGANTEAF
TRBJ2-2	TRBV24-1	ATSDSWELF
TRBJ2-7	TRBV6-5	ASSYSRGEVYEQY
TRBJ2-7	TRBV7-9	ASSTRVGSSYEQY
TRBJ1-1	TRBV12-3/TRBV12-4	ASRSNQGLNTEAF
TRBJ1-1	TRBV20-1	SARGVGVNTEAF
TRBJ1-2	TRBV10-3	AISEGSAGLSYGYT
TRBJ1-2	TRBV27	ASSLWGTLHYSYT
TRBJ2-7	TRBV5-1	ASSSGQGTQY
TRBJ1-1	TRBV30	AWSLGAGNTEAF
TRBJ2-7	TRBV20-1	SARDRSGRVNYEQY
TRBJ2-7	TRBV7-9	ASSLGGRSYEQY
TRBJ2-6	TRBV12-3/TRBV12-4	ASRSRNSGANVLT
TRBJ2-1	TRBV6-1	ASSGTSGSREQF
TRBJ1-2	TRBV4-3	ASSQDRRAWGYGYT
TRBJ2-1	TRBV4-1	ASSQDSYYNEQF
TRBJ1-5	TRBV21-1	ASSDLGELKNQPQH
TRBJ1-1	TRBV10-3	AISESGGLVTEAF